This T cell receptor (beta chain) derives from a study of cytomegalovirus exposure and HLA in healthy donors. Broader study findings: Among TCR sequences, most were rare, though some public TCRs appeared in many donors. A later analysis, which compared TCR beta chains of equal frequency, found the HLA-associated ones more clonally expanded. Association of fewer than 20,000 TCR beta sequences with HLA alleles was found at 0.05 false discovery rate in a later analysis. Roughly even sequencing depth across donors was the assumption behind the presence/absence analyses.

The PCR was carried out with 60 Vbeta primers and 13 Jbeta primers. Here immunoSEQ multiplex PCR was the method, and the copy in TCRdb shows in-frame clones only, minus some. The table shows some 150,000 clones, with approximately 85% occurring only once. As for this clone: Its target is not known.

This CDR3 is built from 13 residues. The germline V and J ends were trimmed by 1 base and 4 bases, with 7 bases remaining between them. Germline V lookup: CDR1 SGHVS, CDR2 FNYEAQ. The TCR originated in a man in his fifties or sixties in good health and CMV-seropositive. The sequencing input was PBMCs. The chain is built from TRBV7-6 and TRBJ2-5, with D perhaps TRBD1 (5 bases). The CDR3 region is CASSLGGVETQYF. CDR3 sequence (DNA): TGTGCCAGCAGCTTAGGGGGCGTAGAGACCCAGTACTTC.